This T cell receptor beta chain is from a study of shared clonotypes between healthy human individuals. Study-level findings and limits: The study found lower generation probabilities in non-shared clonotypes than in those shared by all four donors. Tissues were not sampled, only blood, and their repertoires likely differ.

The CDR3 extends over 15 amino acids. The V gene end was trimmed by 0 bases and the J gene end by 3 bases; junction bases not matched to a gene: 5. Germline CDR1 SGHKS, CDR2 YYEKEE (reference sequence). Assay used: immunoSEQ multiplex PCR; TCRdb lists only in-frame clones, some missing. The sample has a few hundred thousand clones; 87% are singletons. Comment on this clone: Antigen specificity is unknown.

The TCR comes from a man aged 18 to 29 in good health. The chain recombines TRBV5-5 with TRBJ1-2, with TRBD1 identical over 7 bases. The sequenced sample consisted of memory CD8+ T cells sorted from blood. Documented subset: CD45RO+ cells pooled with CCR7-negative TemRA cells. The CDR3 DNA reads as TGTGCCAGCAGCTTGGCGGGCAGGGGGGACTATGGCTACACCTTC. Encoded protein: CASSLAGRGDYGYTF. Variable domain in full (rest from reference TRBV5-5 and TRBJ1-2): DAGVTQSPTHLIKTRGQQVTLRCSPISGHKSVSWYQQVLGQGPQFIFQYYEKEERGRGNFPDRFSARQFPNYSSELNVNALLLGDSALYLCASSLAGRGDYGYTFGSGTRLTVV.